Following are 4 T cell receptor beta chains from one sample sequenced in a study of blood T cell repertoires in COVID-19. The assay was immunoSEQ multiplex PCR, and TCRdb's table has in-frame clones only and misses some. The profile shows tens of thousands of clones, 70% to 90% of them singletons. Input material: peripheral blood. These receptors were taken from a woman in her 70s in a cohort sampled during active COVID-19.

This clone was detected only once. The V call is TRBV6-5, the J call TRBJ1-6; no reliable D call. The germline V gene encodes CDR1 MNHEY and CDR2 SVGAGI. V shed 6 bases and J shed 7 bases, with 16 bases lying between them. The CDR3 extends over 15 amino acids. In DNA, the CDR3 is TGTGCCAGCAGCCTCAGCGTTTTTGTGAATTCACCCCTCCACTTT. As protein: CASSLSVFVNSPLHF.

V and J are TRBV5-6 and TRBJ2-2, with 7 bases aligning to TRBD2. The germline gives CDR1 SGHDT, CDR2 YYEEEE. Unmatched junction bases numbered 5, after V lost 0 bases and J lost 3 bases. The CDR3 runs 16 residues. CDR3 loop: CASSLVGRRDTGELFF. For the CDR3, the DNA is TGTGCCAGCAGCTTGGTCGGGAGGCGGGACACCGGGGAGCTGTTTTTT.

The chain carries TRBV9 and TRBJ2-5, with TRBD1 matching 10 bases. In germline, CDR1 is SGDLS, CDR2 YYNGEE. The J segment lost 4 bases and the V segment lost 0 bases, leaving 6 bases of the junction unmatched. This CDR3 spans 16 amino acids. CDR3 nucleotide sequence: TGTGCCAGCAGCGTAGGAGGTGGACAGGGGGGAGAGACCCAGTACTTC. Translation gives CASSVGGGQGGETQYF.

The rearrangement links TRBV7-2 to TRBJ1-2; TRBD1 matches at 10 bases. The V gene's germline CDR1 is SGHTA and CDR2 FQGNSA. Trimming removed 4 bases from V and 4 bases from J; junction bases left unmatched: 6. The CDR3 is 15 residues long. CDR3 nucleotide sequence: TGTGCCAGCAGCTACTCGACAGGGGGCAGCTATGGCTACACCTTC. It codes for CASSYSTGGSYGYTF.